This record looks at one T cell receptor beta chain sequence and its context. No antigen is known for it. This CDR3 contains 15 residues. Germline CDR1 MGHRA, CDR2 YSYEKL. Between the trimmed V and J ends, which lost 4 bases and 4 bases, there was a span of 17 bases. Some clones are missing from TCRdb's copy, which holds only in-frame ones; the method was immunoSEQ multiplex PCR. The table lists 12,000 or so clones, about 64% of them singletons. The source of the sample is a study of neoadjuvant anti-PD-1 for oral cavity cancer. Time point reported: after neoadjuvant nivolumab, at surgical resection. The patients had HPV-negative, locally advanced oral cavity squamous cell carcinoma. Blood cells were analyzed directly, without culture or expansion. Overall study results and limits: Non-responders to neoadjuvant nivolumab had significantly more clonal PBMC T cells than responders.

Sequences were derived from PBMCs, sampled after nivolumab (anti-PD-1) treatment. The chain is built from TRBV4-1 and TRBJ2-7; no clear D gene. The receptor was derived from a person between 35 and 79 years old with oral cavity squamous cell carcinoma. The CDR3 DNA reads TGCGCCAGCAGCCTGCGCTGGGCACAAGTTTACGAGCAGTACTTC. Amino acids: CASSLRWAQVYEQYF.